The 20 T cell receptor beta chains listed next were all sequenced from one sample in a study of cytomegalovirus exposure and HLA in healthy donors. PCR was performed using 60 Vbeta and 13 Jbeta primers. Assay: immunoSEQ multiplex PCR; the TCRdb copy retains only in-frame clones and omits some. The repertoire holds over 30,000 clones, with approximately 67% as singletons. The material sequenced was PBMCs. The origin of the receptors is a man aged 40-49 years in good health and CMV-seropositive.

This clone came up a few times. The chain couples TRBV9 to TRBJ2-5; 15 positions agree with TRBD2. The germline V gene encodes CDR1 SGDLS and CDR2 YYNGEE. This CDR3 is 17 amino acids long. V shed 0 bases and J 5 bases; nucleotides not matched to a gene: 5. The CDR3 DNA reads TGTGCCAGCAGCGTAGGAGGACTAGCGGGGGGGCGGGAGACCCAGTACTTC. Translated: CASSVGGLAGGRETQYF.

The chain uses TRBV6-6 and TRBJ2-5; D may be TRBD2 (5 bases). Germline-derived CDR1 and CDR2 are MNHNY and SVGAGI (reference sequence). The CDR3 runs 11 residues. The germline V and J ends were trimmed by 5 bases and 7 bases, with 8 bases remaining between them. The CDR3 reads CASSLGGTQYF. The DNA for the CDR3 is TGTGCCAGCAGTCTTGGAGGGACCCAGTACTTC.

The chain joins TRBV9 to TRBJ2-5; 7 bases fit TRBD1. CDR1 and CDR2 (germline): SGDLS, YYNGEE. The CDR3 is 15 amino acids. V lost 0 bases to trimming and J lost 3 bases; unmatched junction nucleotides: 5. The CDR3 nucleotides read TGTGCCAGCAGCGTAGCCCCCGGGACAGAAGAGACCCAGTACTTC. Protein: CASSVAPGTEETQYF.

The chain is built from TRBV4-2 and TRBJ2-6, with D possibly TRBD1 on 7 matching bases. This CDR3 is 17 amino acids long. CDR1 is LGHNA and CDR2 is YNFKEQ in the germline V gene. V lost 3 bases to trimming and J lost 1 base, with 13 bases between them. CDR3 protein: CASSQGGQTSGANVLTF. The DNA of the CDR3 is TGTGCCAGCAGCCAGGGGGGACAGACATCTGGGGCCAACGTCCTGACTTTC.

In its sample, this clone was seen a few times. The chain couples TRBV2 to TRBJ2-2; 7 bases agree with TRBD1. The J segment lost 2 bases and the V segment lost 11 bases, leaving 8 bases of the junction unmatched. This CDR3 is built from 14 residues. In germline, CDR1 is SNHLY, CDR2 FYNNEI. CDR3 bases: TGTGCCTGCCGACAGGGCCTAAACACCGGGGAGCTGTTTTTT. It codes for CACRQGLNTGELFF.

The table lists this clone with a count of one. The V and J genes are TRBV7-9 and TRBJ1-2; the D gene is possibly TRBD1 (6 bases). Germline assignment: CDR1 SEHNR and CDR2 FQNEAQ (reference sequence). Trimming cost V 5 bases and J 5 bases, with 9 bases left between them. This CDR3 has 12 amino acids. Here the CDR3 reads CASSEGQYGYTF. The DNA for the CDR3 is TGTGCCAGCAGCGAAGGACAGTATGGCTACACCTTC.

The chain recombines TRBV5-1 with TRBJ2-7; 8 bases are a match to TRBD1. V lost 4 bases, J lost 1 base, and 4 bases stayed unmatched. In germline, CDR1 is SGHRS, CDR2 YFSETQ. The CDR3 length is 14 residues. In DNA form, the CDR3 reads TGCGCCAGCAGCGCCGGACAGGGATCCTACGAGCAGTACTTC. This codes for CASSAGQGSYEQYF.

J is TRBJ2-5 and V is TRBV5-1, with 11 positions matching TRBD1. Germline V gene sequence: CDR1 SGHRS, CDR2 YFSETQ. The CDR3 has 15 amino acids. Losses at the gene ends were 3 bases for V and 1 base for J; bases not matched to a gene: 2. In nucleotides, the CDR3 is TGCGCCAGCAGCTCCGGGACAGGGGGCCAAGAGACCCAGTACTTC. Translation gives CASSSGTGGQETQYF.

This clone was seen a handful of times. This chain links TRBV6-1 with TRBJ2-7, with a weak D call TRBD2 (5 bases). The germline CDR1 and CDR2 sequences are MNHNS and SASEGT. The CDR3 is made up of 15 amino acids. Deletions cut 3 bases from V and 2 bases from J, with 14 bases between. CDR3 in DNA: TGTGCCAGCAGTGAGGAGGCTACTTTGACCTACGAGCAGTACTTC. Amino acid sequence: CASSEEATLTYEQYF.

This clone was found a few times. The CDR3 sequence is CARSFRRDRAGNTIYF. DNA of the CDR3: TGTGCCAGAAGCTTTAGGCGGGACAGGGCTGGAAACACCATATATTTT. The chain combines TRBV5-3 with TRBJ1-3; TRBD1 matches 9 bases. TRBV5-3 is sorted into the ORF group, with uncertain function. V shed 2 bases and J 2 bases; nucleotides not matched to a gene: 5. The length of the CDR3 is 16 residues.

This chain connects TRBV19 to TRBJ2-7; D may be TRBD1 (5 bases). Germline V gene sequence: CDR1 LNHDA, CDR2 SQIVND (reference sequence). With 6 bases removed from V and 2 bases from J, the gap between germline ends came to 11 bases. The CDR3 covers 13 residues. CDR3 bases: TGTGCCAGTAGCAAACAGGTAGCCTACGAGCAGTACTTC. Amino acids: CASSKQVAYEQYF.

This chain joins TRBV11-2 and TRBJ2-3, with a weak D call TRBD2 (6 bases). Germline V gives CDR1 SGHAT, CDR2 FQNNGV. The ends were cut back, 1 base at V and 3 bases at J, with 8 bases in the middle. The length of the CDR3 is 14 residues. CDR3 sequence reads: CASSLGGVTDTQYF. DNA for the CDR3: TGTGCCAGCAGCTTAGGGGGGGTGACAGATACGCAGTATTTT.

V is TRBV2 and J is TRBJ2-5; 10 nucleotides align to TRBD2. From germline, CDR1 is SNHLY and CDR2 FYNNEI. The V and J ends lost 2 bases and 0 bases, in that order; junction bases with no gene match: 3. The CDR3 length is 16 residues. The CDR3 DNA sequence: TGTGCCAGCAGTGAAACGACTAGCGGGTACCAAGAGACCCAGTACTTC. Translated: CASSETTSGYQETQYF.

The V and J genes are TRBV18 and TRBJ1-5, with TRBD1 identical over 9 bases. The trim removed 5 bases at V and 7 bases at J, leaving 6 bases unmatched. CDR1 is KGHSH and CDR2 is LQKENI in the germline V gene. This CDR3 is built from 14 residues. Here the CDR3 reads CASSNRDREQPQHF. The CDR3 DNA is TGTGCCAGCTCAAACCGGGACAGGGAGCAGCCCCAGCATTTT.

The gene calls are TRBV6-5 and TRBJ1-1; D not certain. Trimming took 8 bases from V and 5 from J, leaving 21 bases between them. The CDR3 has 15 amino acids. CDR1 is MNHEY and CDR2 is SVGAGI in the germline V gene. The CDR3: CASLKRALPRTEAFF. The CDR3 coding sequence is TGTGCCAGCTTAAAACGAGCTCTACCGAGGACTGAAGCTTTCTTT.

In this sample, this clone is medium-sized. DNA for the CDR3: TGTGCCAGCAGCTTGTCCCCCACCGGGACAGGTAGGTTCTTC. Translated: CASSLSPTGTGRFF. This chain links TRBV5-6 with TRBJ2-1, with 8 bases that match TRBD1. Germline V CDR1 and CDR2: SGHDT, YYEEEE. The CDR3 loop spans 14 amino acids. V shed 1 base, J shed 15 bases, and the junction held 12 bases outside the gene matches.

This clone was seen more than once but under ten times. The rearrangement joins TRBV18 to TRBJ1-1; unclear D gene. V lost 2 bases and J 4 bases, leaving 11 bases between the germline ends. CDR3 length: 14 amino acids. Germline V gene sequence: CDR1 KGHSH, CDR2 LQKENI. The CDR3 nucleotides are TGTGCCAGCTCACCAGATGTGAGGTCCACTGAAGCTTTCTTT. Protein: CASSPDVRSTEAFF.

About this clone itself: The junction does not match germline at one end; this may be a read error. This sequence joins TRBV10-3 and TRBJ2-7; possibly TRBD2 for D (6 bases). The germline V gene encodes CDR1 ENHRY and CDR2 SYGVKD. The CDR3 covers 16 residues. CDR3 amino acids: CAISESEGWGVGESIF. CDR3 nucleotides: TGTGCCATCAGTGAATCTGAGGGCTGGGGGGTGGGCGAATCGATCTTC.

CDR3 nucleotides: TGTGCCAGCTCACCACTAGCGGGGGGCCAAGAGACCCAGTACTTC. It specifies CASSPLAGGQETQYF. The genes are TRBV18 and TRBJ2-5; 10 positions agree with TRBD2. Germline CDR1 and CDR2: KGHSH and LQKENI. The CDR3 sequence is 15 residues long. J lost 1 base, V lost 1 base, and 0 bases had no gene match. Together with reference TRBV18 and TRBJ2-5, the CDR3 gives the full variable domain: NAGVMQNPRHLVRRRGQEARLRCSPMKGHSHVYWYRQLPEEGLKFMVYLQKENIIDESGMPKERFSAEFPKEGPSILRIQQVVRGDSAAYFCASSPLAGGQETQYFGPGTRLLVL.

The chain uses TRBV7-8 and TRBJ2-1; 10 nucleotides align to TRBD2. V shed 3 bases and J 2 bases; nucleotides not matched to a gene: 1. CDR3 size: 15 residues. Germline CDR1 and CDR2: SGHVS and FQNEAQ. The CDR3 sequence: CASSFGTSAYNEQFF. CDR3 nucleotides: TGTGCCAGCAGCTTCGGGACTAGCGCCTACAATGAGCAGTTCTTC.